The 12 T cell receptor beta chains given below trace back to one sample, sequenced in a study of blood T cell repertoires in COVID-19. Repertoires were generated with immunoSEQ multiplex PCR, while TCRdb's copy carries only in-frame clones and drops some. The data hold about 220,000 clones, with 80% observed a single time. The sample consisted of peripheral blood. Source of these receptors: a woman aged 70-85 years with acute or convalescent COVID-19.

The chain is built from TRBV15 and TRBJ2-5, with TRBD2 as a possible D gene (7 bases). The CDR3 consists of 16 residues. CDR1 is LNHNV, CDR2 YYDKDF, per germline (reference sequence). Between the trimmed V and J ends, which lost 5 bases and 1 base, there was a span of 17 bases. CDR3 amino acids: CATSLLAGATQETQYF. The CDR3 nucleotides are TGTGCCACCAGCCTACTGGCGGGGGCAACCCAAGAGACCCAGTACTTC.

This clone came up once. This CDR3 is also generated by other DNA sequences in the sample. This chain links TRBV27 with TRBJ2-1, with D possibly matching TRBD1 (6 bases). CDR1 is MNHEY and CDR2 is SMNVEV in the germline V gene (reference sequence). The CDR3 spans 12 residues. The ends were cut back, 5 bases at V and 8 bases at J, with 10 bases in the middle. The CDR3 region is CASSPQGHEQFF. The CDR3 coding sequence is TGTGCCAGCAGTCCACAGGGACATGAGCAGTTCTTC.

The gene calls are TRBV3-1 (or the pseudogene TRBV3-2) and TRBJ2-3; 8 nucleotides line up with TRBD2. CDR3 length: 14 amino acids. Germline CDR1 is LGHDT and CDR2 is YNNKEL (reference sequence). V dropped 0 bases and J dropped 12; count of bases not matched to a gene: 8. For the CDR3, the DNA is TGTGCCAGCAGCCAAGATCGTTCCGCGGGGGGACAGTATTTT. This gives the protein CASSQDRSAGGQYF.

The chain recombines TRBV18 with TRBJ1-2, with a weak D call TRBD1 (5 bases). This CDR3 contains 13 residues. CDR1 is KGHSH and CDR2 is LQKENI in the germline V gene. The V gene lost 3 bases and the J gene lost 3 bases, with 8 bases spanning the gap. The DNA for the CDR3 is TGTGCCAGCTCACCGGAGGGGTACTATGGCTACACCTTC. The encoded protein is CASSPEGYYGYTF. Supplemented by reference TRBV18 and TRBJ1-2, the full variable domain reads NAGVMQNPRHLVRRRGQEARLRCSPMKGHSHVYWYRQLPEEGLKFMVYLQKENIIDESGMPKERFSAEFPKEGPSILRIQQVVRGDSAAYFCASSPEGYYGYTFGSGTRLTVV.

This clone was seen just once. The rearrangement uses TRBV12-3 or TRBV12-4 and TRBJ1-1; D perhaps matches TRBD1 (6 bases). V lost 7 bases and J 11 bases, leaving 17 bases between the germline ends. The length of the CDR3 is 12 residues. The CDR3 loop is CASTQGLTRAFF. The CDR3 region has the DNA TGTGCCAGCACGCAGGGGCTTACGAGGGCTTTCTTT.

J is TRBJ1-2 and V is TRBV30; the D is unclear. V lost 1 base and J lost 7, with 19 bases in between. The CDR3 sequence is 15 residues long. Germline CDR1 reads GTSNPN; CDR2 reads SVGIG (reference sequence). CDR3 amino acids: CAWSESYSGISGYTF. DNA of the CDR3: TGTGCCTGGAGTGAGTCCTATTCCGGGATCTCTGGCTACACCTTC.

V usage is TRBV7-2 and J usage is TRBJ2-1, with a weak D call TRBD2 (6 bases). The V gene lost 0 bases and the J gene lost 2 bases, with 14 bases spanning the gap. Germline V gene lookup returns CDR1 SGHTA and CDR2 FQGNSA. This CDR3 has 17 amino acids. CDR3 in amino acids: CASSLAVVGGPYNEQFF. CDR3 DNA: TGTGCCAGCAGCTTAGCGGTCGTGGGGGGTCCCTACAATGAGCAGTTCTTC.

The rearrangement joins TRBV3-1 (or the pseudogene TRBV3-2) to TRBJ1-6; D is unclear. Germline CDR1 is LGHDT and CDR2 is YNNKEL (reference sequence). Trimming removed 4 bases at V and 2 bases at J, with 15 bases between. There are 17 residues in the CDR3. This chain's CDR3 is CASSPRTRGTYNSPLHF. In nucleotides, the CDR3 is TGTGCCAGCAGCCCGAGGACTCGGGGAACCTATAATTCACCCCTCCACTTT.

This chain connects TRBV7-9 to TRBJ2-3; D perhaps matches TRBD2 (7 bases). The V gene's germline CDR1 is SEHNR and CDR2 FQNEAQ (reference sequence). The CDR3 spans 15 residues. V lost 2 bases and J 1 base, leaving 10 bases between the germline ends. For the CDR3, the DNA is TGTGCCAGCAGCTTACGGGGGGCAGGCACAGATACGCAGTATTTT. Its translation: CASSLRGAGTDTQYF.

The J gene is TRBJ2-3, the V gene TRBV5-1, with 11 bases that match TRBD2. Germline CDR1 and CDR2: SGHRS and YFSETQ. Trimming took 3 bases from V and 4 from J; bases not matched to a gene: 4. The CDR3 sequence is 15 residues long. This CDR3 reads CASSSGTSGSDTQYF. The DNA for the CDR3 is TGCGCCAGCAGCTCCGGGACTAGCGGATCAGATACGCAGTATTTT.

CDR3 bases: TGTGCCACCATGGCAGCCCAGGACAGGGTCAATGAGCAGTTCTTC. It translates to CATMAAQDRVNEQFF. This chain uses TRBV24-1 with TRBJ2-1; TRBD1 matches at 8 bases. Germline V gene data show CDR1 as KGHDR and CDR2 as SFDVKD. Germline trimming cut 8 bases from V and 6 bases from J; bases unmatched to any gene: 11. The length of the CDR3 is 15 residues.

The CDR3 is CAWSVRGSTEAFF. DNA of the CDR3: TGTGCCTGGAGTGTACGGGGGAGCACTGAAGCTTTCTTT. This rearrangement joins TRBV30 to TRBJ1-1; D might be TRBD1 (5 bases). The CDR3 is 13 residues long. CDR1 is GTSNPN, CDR2 SVGIG, per germline (reference sequence). The germline V and J ends were trimmed by 0 bases and 4 bases, with 9 bases remaining between them.